Described below is a single TCR beta chain sequence and its context. Germline V lookup: CDR1 GTSNPN, CDR2 SVGIG (reference sequence). Trimming removed 2 bases from V and 5 bases from J, with 13 bases in between. The CDR3 is 13 amino acids. Sequencing was performed with immunoSEQ multiplex PCR; in TCRdb, only in-frame clones are kept and a portion is missing. The top ten clones hold about 1.7% of a sample with about 400,000 clones, roughly 89% of them seen once. This record belongs to a study of blood T cell repertoires in COVID-19. V and J are TRBV30 and TRBJ2-7, with D possibly matching TRBD2 (6 bases). The sequencing sample was made of PBMCs or T cells enriched from blood (not recorded which). The clonotype comes from a woman in her twenties or thirties who had recovered from COVID-19. DNA of the CDR3: TGTGCCTGGAGTAGAGGAGCGGGCGACGAGCAGTACTTC. This translates into CAWSRGAGDEQYF.